Listed here are 11 T cell receptor beta chains from one sample, sequenced in a study of blood T cell repertoires in COVID-19. Sequencing used immunoSEQ multiplex PCR; TCRdb keeps in-frame clones, though not all of them. The sample shows under 250,000 clones, 70% to 90% of them seen only once. The sample was peripheral blood. Source of these receptors: a man aged 18 to 29 with active or convalescent COVID-19.

The rearrangement uses TRBV19 and TRBJ1-4; D perhaps matches TRBD1 (5 bases). The CDR3 runs 13 residues. CDR1 and CDR2 from the germline V gene are LNHDA and SQIVND (reference sequence). Trimming shortened V by 1 base and J by 8 bases, and 8 bases separated the two germline ends. The CDR3: CASSIGYREKLFF. Here the CDR3 DNA reads TGTGCCAGTAGTATAGGGTACAGGGAAAAACTGTTTTTT.

This clone was seen a few times. The chain uses TRBV28 and TRBJ2-5, with 8 positions matching TRBD1. The CDR3 loop spans 15 amino acids. The germline V gene has CDR1 MDHEN and CDR2 SYDVKM. J was trimmed by 5 bases and V by 2 bases; bases with no gene match: 7. The CDR3 protein is CASSLQGARGETQYF. CDR3 sequence (DNA): TGTGCCAGCAGTTTACAGGGGGCGCGGGGCGAGACCCAGTACTTC.

The chain recombines TRBV5-1 with TRBJ1-2; TRBD1 might be the D (6 bases). The CDR3 is 15 residues long. V gave up 0 bases and J gave up 4 bases, with 13 bases separating them. Per the germline V gene, CDR1 is SGHRS and CDR2 is YFSETQ. This CDR3 is CASSLGSGASYGYTF. CDR3 coding DNA: TGCGCCAGCAGCTTGGGGTCAGGGGCGAGCTATGGCTACACCTTC.

The chain's CDR3 is CASSLPGLLETQYF. CDR3 nucleotides: TGTGCCAGCAGCTTACCAGGTTTGTTAGAGACCCAGTACTTC. The rearrangement joins TRBV7-4 to TRBJ2-5; D remains ambiguous. The V and J ends lost 2 bases and 4 bases respectively, with 11 bases between them. The CDR3 is made up of 14 amino acids. CDR1 is SGHVT, CDR2 SQSDAQ, per germline.

In nucleotides, the CDR3 is TGTGCCAGCAGGTCCCTTTCTGGGGCCAACGTCCTGACTTTC. This codes for CASRSLSGANVLTF. The rearrangement joins TRBV6-5 to TRBJ2-6; D not resolved. V was trimmed by 6 bases and J by 1 base, leaving 7 bases between them. Germline CDR1 is MNHEY and CDR2 is SVGAGI. This CDR3 has 14 amino acids.

The chain carries TRBV28 and TRBJ1-1; D is perhaps TRBD1 (5 bases). The V and J ends lost 3 bases and 0 bases respectively, with 8 bases between them. The CDR3 is 14 amino acids. CDR1 and CDR2 from the germline V gene are MDHEN and SYDVKM. As DNA, the CDR3 is TGTGCCAGCAGTTTGTACAGGCTGAACACTGAAGCTTTCTTT. It translates to CASSLYRLNTEAFF.

The chain employs TRBV5-6 and TRBJ2-4, with 9 bases lining up with TRBD1. This CDR3 contains 17 residues. J was trimmed by 2 bases and V by 0 bases; bases with no gene match: 6. In germline, CDR1 is SGHDT, CDR2 YYEEEE. In DNA, the CDR3 is TGTGCCAGCAGCTTGGCACAGGGGGCATCTACCAAAAACATTCAGTACTTC. Protein: CASSLAQGASTKNIQYF. Supplemented by reference TRBV5-6 and TRBJ2-4, the full variable domain reads DAGVTQSPTHLIKTRGQQVTLRCSPKSGHDTVSWYQQALGQGPQFIFQYYEEEERQRGNFPDRFSGHQFPNYSSELNVNALLLGDSALYLCASSLAQGASTKNIQYFGAGTRLSVL.

Here the CDR3 reads CASSPRSQGRGSYNEQFF. The CDR3 region has the DNA TGTGCCAGCAGCCCTCGCTCACAGGGAAGGGGATCCTACAATGAGCAGTTCTTC. The rearrangement links TRBV9 to TRBJ2-1; tentative D call: TRBD1 (6 bases). V was cut by 4 bases and J by 1 base, with 21 bases left in between. The CDR3 extends over 18 amino acids. Germline CDR1 SGDLS, CDR2 YYNGEE.

V usage is TRBV10-3 and J usage is TRBJ1-2; TRBD1 aligns across 12 bases. Per the germline V gene, CDR1 is ENHRY and CDR2 is SYGVKD. The CDR3 is 14 amino acids. J lost 4 bases, V lost 7 bases, and 4 bases had no gene match. CDR3 coding DNA: TGTGCCATCAATGCGGGACAGGGGGCCTATGGCTACACCTTC. Translated: CAINAGQGAYGYTF.

The chain employs TRBV5-6 and TRBJ2-1, with TRBD1 identical over 8 bases. The V gene end was trimmed by 1 base and the J gene end by 4 bases; junction bases not matched to a gene: 10. Germline V lookup: CDR1 SGHDT, CDR2 YYEEEE. CDR3 length: 17 amino acids. DNA for the CDR3: TGTGCCAGCAGCTTGTCAGGGACAGGCACTTTTTACAATGAGCAGTTCTTC. Its translation is CASSLSGTGTFYNEQFF. Full variable domain (remainder filled in from reference TRBV5-6 and TRBJ2-1): DAGVTQSPTHLIKTRGQQVTLRCSPKSGHDTVSWYQQALGQGPQFIFQYYEEEERQRGNFPDRFSGHQFPNYSSELNVNALLLGDSALYLCASSLSGTGTFYNEQFFGPGTRLTVL.

This chain connects TRBV7-3 to TRBJ1-2, with a possible D match to TRBD1 (5 bases). CDR3 length: 15 residues. The V end lost 4 bases, the J end lost 0 bases, and 12 bases lay between the germline ends. Germline-derived CDR1 and CDR2 are SGHTA and FQGTGA. CDR3 sequence reads: CASSSDGGTNYGYTF. In DNA, the CDR3 is TGTGCCAGCAGCTCAGATGGGGGGACTAACTATGGCTACACCTTC.